One sample yielded the 3 T cell receptor beta chains listed below, sequenced in a study of T cell repertoires in cytomegalovirus infection. TCRdb ran MiXCR on the reads and lists one entry per CDR3 protein. Altogether fewer than 550,000 distinct CDR3 sequences are present, roughly 29% being singletons, with the ten largest covering around 14%. The sequencing input was PBMCs. The receptors here all came from a human donor in good health (CMV status not recorded). Some clones in this sample may be carry-over from other donors' samples.

The chain joins TRBV14 to TRBJ2-1, with D perhaps TRBD1 (6 bases). V shed 4 bases and J shed 6 bases, with 13 bases lying between them. The CDR3 runs to 14 residues. Germline CDR1 reads SGHDN; CDR2 reads FVKESK. CDR3 region: CASSPLDSLNEQFF. Here the CDR3 DNA reads TGTGCCAGCAGCCCCCTGGACAGCCTCAATGAGCAGTTCTTC.

The gene calls are TRBV6-5 and TRBJ1-1, with D perhaps matching TRBD1 (6 bases). The V end lost 0 bases, the J end lost 8 bases, and 19 bases lay between the germline ends. The germline V gene has CDR1 MNHEY and CDR2 SVGAGI. The CDR3 covers 16 residues. DNA of the CDR3: TGTGCCAGCAGTTACTCGACCAGGGGCGCTGAGGTGGAAGCTTTCTTT. Translated: CASSYSTRGAEVEAFF.

The sample holds a few counts of this clonotype. The rearrangement links TRBV20-1 to TRBJ2-3; tentatively, D is TRBD2 (6 bases). Germline-derived CDR1 and CDR2 are DFQATT and SNEGSKA (reference sequence). The CDR3 runs to 13 residues. V shed 6 bases and J shed 8 bases, with 18 bases lying between them. Here the CDR3 DNA reads TGCAGTGCCCCAAGGACGGAGGGCGGTACGCAGTATTTT. Translation gives CSAPRTEGGTQYF.